This T cell receptor beta chain was captured in a study of memory CD4+ T cells and cytomegalovirus serostatus. Study overall: Healthy Belgian adult donors included about nine CMV-positive and 20 to 30 CMV-negative people.

Turning to this clone: The antigen is undetermined.

Broader study findings: About 40% of the roughly 160 known CMV-associated TCRbeta sequences appeared in CD4+ memory. CMV serostatus prediction reached median AUC approximately 0.96, or 0.89 with US-trained model.

The sort gate was single viable CD3+CD4+CD8-CD45RO+ cells for memory CD4+ T cells. Donors' CMV status reflects serum IgG against pp150, pp28, p38, p52. Method: immunoSEQ multiplex PCR; TCRdb's copy keeps in-frame clones and lacks some. The table has around 54,000 clones, about 80% seen once; the top ten hold roughly 2.7%. V was pared by 4 bases and J by 2 bases, with 12 bases between. The CDR3 sequence is 15 residues long. Germline V lookup: CDR1 LNHDA, CDR2 SQIVND (reference sequence). This receptor was obtained from an adult in good health and CMV-seropositive. Sequencing was performed on memory CD4+ T cells from blood. The chain has TRBV19 and TRBJ1-3; the D gene is possibly TRBD1 (5 bases). Here the CDR3 reads CASSKPGTAGNTIYF. CDR3 bases: TGTGCCAGTAGTAAACCCGGGACGGCTGGAAACACCATATATTTT. The full variable domain, with the rest looked up from reference TRBV19 and TRBJ1-3, is DGGITQSPKYLFRKEGQNVTLSCEQNLNHDAMYWYRQDPGQGLRLIYYSQIVNDFQKGDIAEGYSVSREKKESFPLTVTSAQKNPTAFYLCASSKPGTAGNTIYFGEGSWLTVV.